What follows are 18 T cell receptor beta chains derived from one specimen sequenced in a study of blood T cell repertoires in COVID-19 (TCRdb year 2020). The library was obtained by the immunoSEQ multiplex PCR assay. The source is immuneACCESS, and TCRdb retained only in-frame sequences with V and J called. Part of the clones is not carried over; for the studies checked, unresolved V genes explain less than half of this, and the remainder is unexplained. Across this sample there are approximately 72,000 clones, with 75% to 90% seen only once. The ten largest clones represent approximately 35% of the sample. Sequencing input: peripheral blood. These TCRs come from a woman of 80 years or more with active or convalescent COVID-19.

CDR3 protein: CASTTGGPSYEQYF. The CDR3 DNA is TGCGCCAGCACGACGGGGGGTCCCTCCTACGAGCAGTACTTC. This rearrangement joins TRBV5-1 to TRBJ2-7, with 7 nucleotides matching TRBD2. The CDR3 consists of 14 residues. V dropped 6 bases and J dropped 0; count of bases not matched to a gene: 6. Germline V gene data show CDR1 as SGHRS and CDR2 as YFSETQ.

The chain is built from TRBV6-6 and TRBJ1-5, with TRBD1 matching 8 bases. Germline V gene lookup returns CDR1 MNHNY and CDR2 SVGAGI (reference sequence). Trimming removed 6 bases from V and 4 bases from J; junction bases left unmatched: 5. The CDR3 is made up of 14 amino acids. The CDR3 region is CASSYTGGNQPQHF. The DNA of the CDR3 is TGTGCCAGCAGCTACACAGGGGGGAATCAGCCCCAGCATTTT.

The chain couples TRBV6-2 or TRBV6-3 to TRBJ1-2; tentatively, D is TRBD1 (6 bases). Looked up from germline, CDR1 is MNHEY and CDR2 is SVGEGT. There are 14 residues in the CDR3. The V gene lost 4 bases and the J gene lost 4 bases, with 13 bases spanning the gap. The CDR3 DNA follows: TGTGCCAGCAGTTCCGTTGGGACAACCTATGGCTACACCTTC. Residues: CASSSVGTTYGYTF.

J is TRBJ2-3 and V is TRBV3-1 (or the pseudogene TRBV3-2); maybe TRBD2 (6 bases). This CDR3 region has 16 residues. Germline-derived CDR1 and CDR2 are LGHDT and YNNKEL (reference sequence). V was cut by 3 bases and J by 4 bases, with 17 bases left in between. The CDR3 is CASSHASANTADTQYF. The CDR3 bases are TGTGCCAGCAGCCACGCTAGCGCAAACACGGCAGATACGCAGTATTTT.

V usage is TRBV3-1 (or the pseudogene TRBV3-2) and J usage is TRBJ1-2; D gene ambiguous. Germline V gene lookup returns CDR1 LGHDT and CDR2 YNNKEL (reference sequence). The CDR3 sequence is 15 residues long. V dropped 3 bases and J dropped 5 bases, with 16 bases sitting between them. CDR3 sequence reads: CASSHRFIAVYGYTF. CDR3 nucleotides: TGTGCCAGCAGCCATCGGTTTATAGCGGTGTATGGCTACACCTTC.

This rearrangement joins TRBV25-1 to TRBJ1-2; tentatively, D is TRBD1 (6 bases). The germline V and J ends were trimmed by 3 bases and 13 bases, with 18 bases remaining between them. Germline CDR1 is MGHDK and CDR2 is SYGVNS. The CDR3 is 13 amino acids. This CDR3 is CASSESPTGFSTF. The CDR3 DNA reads TGTGCCAGCAGTGAGTCCCCGACAGGTTTTTCCACCTTC.

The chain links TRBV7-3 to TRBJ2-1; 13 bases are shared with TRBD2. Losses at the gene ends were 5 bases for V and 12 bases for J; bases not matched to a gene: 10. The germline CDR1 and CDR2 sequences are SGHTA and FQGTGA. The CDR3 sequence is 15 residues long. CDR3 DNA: TGTGCCAGCAGCCCCGGGACTAGCGGGGATTGGGGGCAGTTCTTC. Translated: CASSPGTSGDWGQFF.

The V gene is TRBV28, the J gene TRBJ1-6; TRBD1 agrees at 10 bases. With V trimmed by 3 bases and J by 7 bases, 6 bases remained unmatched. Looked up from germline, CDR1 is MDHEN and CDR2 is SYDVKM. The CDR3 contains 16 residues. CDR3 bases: TGTGCCAGCAGTTTGTACCCGGGACAGGGGAATTCACCCCTCCACTTT. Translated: CASSLYPGQGNSPLHF.

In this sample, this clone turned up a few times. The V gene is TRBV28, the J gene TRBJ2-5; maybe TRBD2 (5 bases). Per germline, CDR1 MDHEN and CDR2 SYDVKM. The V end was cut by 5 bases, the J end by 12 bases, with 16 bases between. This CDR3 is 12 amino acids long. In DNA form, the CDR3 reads TGTGCCAGCAGTCCCGCAAGTCGAGGGAAGTACTTC. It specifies CASSPASRGKYF.

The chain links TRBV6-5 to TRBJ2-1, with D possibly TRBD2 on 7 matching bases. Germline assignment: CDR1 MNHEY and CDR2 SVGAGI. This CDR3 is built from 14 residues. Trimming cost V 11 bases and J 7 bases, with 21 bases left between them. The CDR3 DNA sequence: TGTGCCGGAGAAGGGGGGGGGCTCGGGAATGAGCAGTTCTTC. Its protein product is CAGEGGGLGNEQFF.

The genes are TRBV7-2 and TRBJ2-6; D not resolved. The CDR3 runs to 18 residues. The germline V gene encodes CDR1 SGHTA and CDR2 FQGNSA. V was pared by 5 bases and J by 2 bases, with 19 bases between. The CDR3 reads CASSTFPGFVAGANVLTF. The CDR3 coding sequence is TGTGCCAGCAGCACCTTCCCAGGATTTGTGGCTGGGGCCAACGTCCTGACTTTC.

CDR3 coding DNA: TGTGCCAGCAGCCGTCAGACAGGGGGAAACACTGAAGCTTTCTTT. Its protein product is CASSRQTGGNTEAFF. V is TRBV3-1 (or the pseudogene TRBV3-2) and J is TRBJ1-1, with 9 bases matching TRBD1. There are 15 residues in the CDR3. Looked up from germline, CDR1 is LGHDT and CDR2 is YNNKEL (reference sequence). Trimming took 4 bases from V and 2 from J; bases not matched to a gene: 5.

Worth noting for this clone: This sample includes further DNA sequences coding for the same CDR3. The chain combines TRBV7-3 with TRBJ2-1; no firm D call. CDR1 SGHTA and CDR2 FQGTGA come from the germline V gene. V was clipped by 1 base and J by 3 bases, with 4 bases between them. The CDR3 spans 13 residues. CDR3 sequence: CASSLRSYNEQFF. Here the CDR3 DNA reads TGTGCCAGCAGCTTAAGGAGCTACAATGAGCAGTTCTTC.

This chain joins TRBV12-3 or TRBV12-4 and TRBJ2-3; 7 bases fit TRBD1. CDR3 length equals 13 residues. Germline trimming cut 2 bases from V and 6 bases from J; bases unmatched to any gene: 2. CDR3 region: CASSLRGRDTQYF. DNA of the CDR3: TGTGCCAGCAGTTTAAGGGGGCGTGATACGCAGTATTTT.

DNA for the CDR3: TGTGCCAGCAGCCGCCAGGCAGGGGATACCGGGGAGCTGTTTTTT. Translation gives CASSRQAGDTGELFF. The chain uses TRBV7-6 and TRBJ2-2, with D maybe TRBD1 (6 bases). Trimming removed 5 bases from V and 5 bases from J, with 15 bases in between. The CDR3 is 15 amino acids. The germline gives CDR1 SGHVS, CDR2 FNYEAQ.

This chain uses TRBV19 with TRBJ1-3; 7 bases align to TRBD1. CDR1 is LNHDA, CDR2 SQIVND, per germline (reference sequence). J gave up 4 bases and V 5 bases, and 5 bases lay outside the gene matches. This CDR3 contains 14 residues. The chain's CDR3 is CASSLDRAGNTIYF. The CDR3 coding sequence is TGTGCCAGTAGTCTCGACAGGGCGGGAAACACCATATATTTT.

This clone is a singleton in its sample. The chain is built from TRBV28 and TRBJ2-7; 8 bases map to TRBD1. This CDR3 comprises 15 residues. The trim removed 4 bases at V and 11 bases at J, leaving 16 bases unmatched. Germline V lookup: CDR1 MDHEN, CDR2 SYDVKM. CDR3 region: CASSSPQIGTGREYF. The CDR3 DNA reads TGTGCCAGCAGTTCCCCCCAGATCGGGACAGGTCGCGAGTACTTC. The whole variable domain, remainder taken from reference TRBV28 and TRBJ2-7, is DVKVTQSSRYLVKRTGEKVFLECVQDMDHENMFWYRQDPGLGLRLIYFSYDVKMKEKGDIPEGYSVSREKKERFSLILESASTNQTSMYLCASSSPQIGTGREYFGPGTRLTVT.

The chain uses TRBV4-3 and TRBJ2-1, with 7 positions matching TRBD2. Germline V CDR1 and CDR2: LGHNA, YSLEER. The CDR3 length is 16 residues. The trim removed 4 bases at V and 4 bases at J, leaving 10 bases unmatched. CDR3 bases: TGCGCCAGCAGCCTAGAGGGTGGGCGGGGGTACAATGAGCAGTTCTTC. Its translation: CASSLEGGRGYNEQFF.